The 24 T cell receptor beta chains reported below all come from one sample, sequenced in a study of T cell responses to AZD1222 COVID-19 vaccine (dated by TCRdb to the early 2020s). The library was obtained by the immunoSEQ multiplex PCR assay. This is the immuneACCESS table as TCRdb keeps it, with only in-frame sequences that have V and J called. A part of the clones is gone; compared with another copy, unresolved V genes explain less than half, and the rest is unexplained. The sample yields around 120,000 clones; around 88% were counted once. The ten largest clones capture 4% to 5.5% of the sample. The sample's time point label, decoded: baseline before first vaccination. Source: peripheral blood, taken on day 0 of AZD1222 vaccination. The receptors were gathered from an adult in good health.

This clone was seen a single time. J is TRBJ1-3 and V is TRBV4-3, with D possibly TRBD1 on 6 matching bases. Germline-derived CDR1 and CDR2 are LGHNA and YSLEER. Trimming took off 2 bases at V and 4 bases at J, with 18 bases between the two ends. The CDR3 has 17 residues. CDR3 in DNA: TGCGCCAGCAGCCAATCCGAACAGGGAACAGCCGGAAACACCATATATTTT. Protein: CASSQSEQGTAGNTIYF.

The chain recombines TRBV6-1 with TRBJ1-1; no clear D. The CDR3 length is 14 residues. In germline, CDR1 is MNHNS, CDR2 SASEGT. The V gene lost 1 base and the J gene lost 5 bases, with 11 bases spanning the gap. This chain's CDR3 is CASSEDPGWTEAFF. CDR3 coding DNA: TGTGCCAGCAGTGAAGATCCCGGGTGGACTGAAGCTTTCTTT.

CDR3 residues: CASSLTRDEETQYF. The CDR3 DNA follows: TGTGCCAGCTCACTCACGCGGGACGAAGAGACCCAGTACTTC. The chain has TRBV18 and TRBJ2-5; D possibly corresponds to TRBD2 (6 bases). Trimming removed 4 bases from V and 3 bases from J, with 12 bases in between. Germline V lookup: CDR1 KGHSH, CDR2 LQKENI. This CDR3 region has 14 residues.

J is TRBJ2-3 and V is TRBV5-1; D unresolved. CDR3 length: 15 residues. Per the germline V gene, CDR1 is SGHRS and CDR2 is YFSETQ. V was clipped by 1 base and J by 5 bases, with 14 bases between them. The CDR3 loop reads CASSLTSPAGDTQYF. The CDR3 DNA follows: TGCGCCAGCAGCTTGACGAGCCCCGCTGGAGATACGCAGTATTTT.

The genes are TRBV29-1 and TRBJ1-4, with 7 bases fitting TRBD1. The CDR3 covers 13 residues. Germline values: CDR1 SQVTM, CDR2 ANQGSEA. Unmatched junction bases numbered 6, after V lost 5 bases and J lost 6 bases. The CDR3 coding sequence is TGCAGCGTTCGGACAGGCTCTGATGAAAAACTGTTTTTT. This gives the protein CSVRTGSDEKLFF.

V usage is TRBV6-1 and J usage is TRBJ1-2; D is undetermined. The CDR3 covers 12 residues. V gave up 4 bases and J gave up 2 bases, with 5 bases separating them. Per germline, CDR1 MNHNS and CDR2 SASEGT. The CDR3 protein is CASSVGNYGYTF. The CDR3 DNA reads TGTGCCAGCAGTGTAGGAAACTATGGCTACACCTTC.

This clone was seen more than once but under ten times. This chain links TRBV10-3 with TRBJ1-5; no clear D gene. The length of the CDR3 is 13 residues. V lost 2 bases and J 4 bases, leaving 6 bases between the germline ends. CDR1 ENHRY and CDR2 SYGVKD come from the germline V gene. The CDR3 nucleotides are TGTGCCATCAGTGAGAACTGGAATCAGCCCCAGCATTTT. Translated, it gives CAISENWNQPQHF.

This clone was recorded a few times. The chain couples TRBV7-6 to TRBJ2-1; possible D gene TRBD1, 6 bases. V was shortened by 6 bases and J by 4 bases, with 13 bases between the two germline ends. There are 14 residues in the CDR3. The germline gives CDR1 SGHVS, CDR2 FNYEAQ. CDR3 nucleotide sequence: TGTGCCAGCAGACCCCCCGGACAGTACAATGAGCAGTTCTTC. This codes for CASRPPGQYNEQFF.

The gene calls are TRBV28 and TRBJ1-4, with D possibly matching TRBD1 (6 bases). The germline gives CDR1 MDHEN, CDR2 SYDVKM. This CDR3 spans 14 amino acids. Trimming shortened V by 6 bases and J by 4 bases, and 12 bases separated the two germline ends. CDR3 bases: TGTGCCAGCAGCCCGACAGGCCATAATGAAAAACTGTTTTTT. Translating gives CASSPTGHNEKLFF.

The genes are TRBV6-4 and TRBJ2-3; D is unresolved. The CDR3 length is 15 residues. V lost 5 bases to trimming and J lost 6 bases, with 18 bases between them. Per germline, CDR1 MRHNA and CDR2 SNTAGT. CDR3 DNA: TGTGCCAGCAGTCCCACCGGGTCCTTACTCGATACGCAGTATTTT. Translation gives CASSPTGSLLDTQYF.

V and J are TRBV19 and TRBJ2-6; TRBD1 matches at 10 bases. V gave up 5 bases and J gave up 2 bases; unmatched junction bases: 6. Germline V gives CDR1 LNHDA, CDR2 SQIVND (reference sequence). The CDR3 covers 17 residues. CDR3 DNA sequence: TGTGCCAGTAGTGGATCCGGGACAGGGGCTGGGGCCAACGTCCTGACTTTC. This encodes CASSGSGTGAGANVLTF.

J is TRBJ1-5 and V is TRBV28, with 10 nucleotides matching TRBD1. V shed 6 bases and J 6 bases; nucleotides not matched to a gene: 8. The CDR3 is 15 residues long. CDR1 is MDHEN, CDR2 SYDVKM, per germline. CDR3 DNA: TGTGCCAGCAGATATCTCGGGACAGGGGTTCAGCCCCAGCATTTT. Translation gives CASRYLGTGVQPQHF.

This clone was recorded once. The chain links TRBV5-8 to TRBJ2-1; no reliable D call. Germline CDR1 reads SGHTS; CDR2 reads YDEGEE. The CDR3 is made up of 12 amino acids. Between the trimmed V and J ends, which lost 6 bases and 6 bases, there was a span of 10 bases. The CDR3 DNA sequence: TGTGCCAGCACCCCCCCGGGCAATGAGCAGTTCTTC. Protein sequence: CASTPPGNEQFF.

J is TRBJ1-4 and V is TRBV7-9, with D maybe TRBD1 (6 bases). There are 16 residues in the CDR3. The V gene lost 1 base and the J gene lost 4 bases, with 13 bases spanning the gap. The germline V gene encodes CDR1 SEHNR and CDR2 FQNEAQ (reference sequence). The CDR3 DNA reads TGTGCCAGCAGCTTAGATCTCACAGGGTTTAATGAAAAACTGTTTTTT. Translation: CASSLDLTGFNEKLFF.

This clone has only one observation. In nucleotides, the CDR3 is TGTGCCAGCAGCTTAGTTAGCGGGGGGGGATGGAATGAGCAGTTCTTC. Encoded protein: CASSLVSGGGWNEQFF. This sequence joins TRBV11-2 and TRBJ2-1; TRBD2 agrees at 11 bases. This CDR3 spans 16 amino acids. Germline CDR1 is SGHAT and CDR2 is FQNNGV. The V gene end was trimmed by 1 base and the J gene end by 7 bases; junction bases not matched to a gene: 6.

The chain uses TRBV3-1 (or the pseudogene TRBV3-2) and TRBJ2-3; a possible D gene is TRBD2 (5 bases). This CDR3 region has 9 residues. Germline V gene sequence: CDR1 LGHDT, CDR2 YNNKEL (reference sequence). V lost 9 bases and J 10 bases, leaving 8 bases between the germline ends. The DNA of the CDR3 is TGTGCCAGGACTACGTCGCAGTATTTT. Protein: CARTTSQYF.

This chain links TRBV5-4 with TRBJ2-5; 10 bases match TRBD1. Germline-derived CDR1 and CDR2 are SGHNT and YYREEE (reference sequence). After removal of 0 bases from V and 4 bases from J, the junction contained 3 bases not matched to a gene. The CDR3 is made up of 15 amino acids. DNA for the CDR3: TGTGCCAGCAGCTTGGGGGGGACAGGGGTAGAGACCCAGTACTTC. The encoded protein is CASSLGGTGVETQYF.

The rearrangement joins TRBV5-1 to TRBJ2-3; possibly TRBD2 for D (6 bases). This CDR3 contains 12 residues. Germline-derived CDR1 and CDR2 are SGHRS and YFSETQ. The V and J ends lost 5 bases and 7 bases respectively, with 11 bases between them. Here the CDR3 reads CASRLTSYTQYF. The CDR3 nucleotides read TGCGCCAGCAGGTTGACTAGTTATACGCAGTATTTT. The complete variable domain, with remaining parts taken from reference TRBV5-1 and TRBJ2-3, reads KAGVTQTPRYLIKTRGQQVTLSCSPISGHRSVSWYQQTPGQGLQFLFEYFSETQRNKGNFPGRFSGRQFSNSRSEMNVSTLELGDSALYLCASRLTSYTQYFGPGTRLTVL.

This clone turned up a few times. CDR3 bases: TGTGCCAGTTCGGGACAGGGCTACGAGCAGTACTTC. Residues: CASSGQGYEQYF. The J gene is TRBJ2-7, the V gene TRBV19; 9 nucleotides agree with TRBD1. The CDR3 contains 12 residues. Germline trimming cut 8 bases from V and 3 bases from J; bases unmatched to any gene: 2. The V gene's germline CDR1 is LNHDA and CDR2 SQIVND (reference sequence). The full variable domain, its missing parts supplied by reference TRBV19 and TRBJ2-7, is DGGITQSPKYLFRKEGQNVTLSCEQNLNHDAMYWYRQDPGQGLRLIYYSQIVNDFQKGDIAEGYSVSREKKESFPLTVTSAQKNPTAFYLCASSGQGYEQYFGPGTRLTVT.

The chain is built from TRBV3-1 (or the pseudogene TRBV3-2) and TRBJ1-4, with TRBD1 identical over 7 bases. The CDR3 sequence is 14 residues long. Germline V gene sequence: CDR1 LGHDT, CDR2 YNNKEL (reference sequence). J gave up 8 bases and V 1 base, and 4 bases lay outside the gene matches. The CDR3: CASSQVAGGEKLFF. The CDR3 nucleotides read TGTGCCAGCAGCCAAGTGGCAGGGGGAGAAAAACTGTTTTTT.

V usage is TRBV7-2 and J usage is TRBJ1-2; D is possibly TRBD1 (6 bases). Germline V gives CDR1 SGHTA, CDR2 FQGNSA. Between the trimmed V and J ends, which lost 7 bases and 2 bases, there was a span of 17 bases. This CDR3 spans 15 amino acids. Here the CDR3 DNA reads TGTGCCAGCAAACCGGGGCCGGACAGAAACTATGGCTACACCTTC. This translates into CASKPGPDRNYGYTF.

This clone has just one count. The chain links TRBV6-2 or TRBV6-3 to TRBJ1-1; D gene ambiguous. The CDR3 runs 13 residues. Germline lookup yields CDR1 MNHEY and CDR2 SVGEGT. Trimming took off 4 bases at V and 1 base at J, with 7 bases between the two ends. The CDR3 coding sequence is TGTGCCAGCAGTTCCGGAAGGAACACTGAAGCTTTCTTT. It is translated as CASSSGRNTEAFF.

The V and J genes are TRBV5-1 and TRBJ1-2; possibly TRBD1 for D (5 bases). There are 13 residues in the CDR3. Between the trimmed V and J ends, which lost 6 bases and 6 bases, there was a span of 15 bases. From germline, CDR1 is SGHRS and CDR2 YFSETQ. The chain's CDR3 is CASKGPAADGYTF. CDR3 DNA sequence: TGCGCCAGCAAGGGGCCAGCCGCGGATGGCTACACCTTC.

The chain links TRBV3-1 (or the pseudogene TRBV3-2) to TRBJ2-4, with 10 bases identical to TRBD2. After removal of 1 base from V and 6 bases from J, the junction contained 6 bases not matched to a gene. Germline values: CDR1 LGHDT, CDR2 YNNKEL (reference sequence). The CDR3 extends over 16 amino acids. This CDR3 reads CASSQAKAGGLNIQYF. The CDR3 DNA follows: TGTGCCAGCAGCCAAGCCAAAGCGGGGGGGCTAAACATTCAGTACTTC.